The clone carrying this T cell receptor (beta chain) was seen a handful of times. The antigen remains unidentified. Documented time point: pre-sensitization, week 0. Treatment: therapeutic diphenylcyclopropenone sensitization with weekly scalp DPC. This record belongs to a study of human T cells and chemical hapten exposure. Overall study findings and caveats: While controls formed fewer of them, expanded TCRs formed significantly more large CDR3 similarity clusters.

TCRdb redid the calling of the RACE reads with MiXCR, one entry per CDR3 protein. The table shows under 300,000 distinct CDR3 sequences, with approximately 8.4% occurring only once. The CDR3 sequence is 15 residues long. The germline gives CDR1 DFQATT, CDR2 SNEGSKA (reference sequence). V lost 4 bases and J lost 2; bases outside the gene matches: 7. The rearrangement joins TRBV20-1 to TRBJ1-5, with 8 bases aligning to TRBD1. This receptor was identified in a woman aged 40 to 50 with alopecia areata. Some clones in this sample may be carry-over from other donors' samples. The material sequenced was whole blood, taken in connection with sensitization to the hapten diphenylcyclopropenone (DPC). The CDR3 loop is CSATGGSEGNQPQHF. The CDR3 DNA reads as TGCAGTGCTACAGGGGGCTCTGAAGGCAATCAGCCCCAGCATTTT.